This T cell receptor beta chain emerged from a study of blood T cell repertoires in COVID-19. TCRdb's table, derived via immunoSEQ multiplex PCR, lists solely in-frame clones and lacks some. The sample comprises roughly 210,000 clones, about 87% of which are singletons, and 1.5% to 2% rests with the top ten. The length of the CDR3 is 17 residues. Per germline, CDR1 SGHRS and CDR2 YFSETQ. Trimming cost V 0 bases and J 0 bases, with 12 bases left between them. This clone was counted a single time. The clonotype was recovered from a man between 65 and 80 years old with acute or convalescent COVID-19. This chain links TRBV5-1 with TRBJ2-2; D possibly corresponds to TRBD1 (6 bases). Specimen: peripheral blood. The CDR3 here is CASSLGLQGANTGELFF. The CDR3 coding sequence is TGCGCCAGCAGCTTGGGGTTACAGGGAGCGAACACCGGGGAGCTGTTTTTT.